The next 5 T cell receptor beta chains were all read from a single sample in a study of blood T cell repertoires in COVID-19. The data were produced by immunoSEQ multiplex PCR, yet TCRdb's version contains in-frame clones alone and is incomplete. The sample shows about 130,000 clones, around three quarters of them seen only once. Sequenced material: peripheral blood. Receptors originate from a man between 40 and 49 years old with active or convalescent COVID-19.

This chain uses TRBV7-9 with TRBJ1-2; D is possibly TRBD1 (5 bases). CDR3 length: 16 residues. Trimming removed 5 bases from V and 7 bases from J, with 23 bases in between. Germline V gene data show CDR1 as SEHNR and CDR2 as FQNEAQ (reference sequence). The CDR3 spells CASSRTPRDISSGYTF. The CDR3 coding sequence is TGTGCCAGCAGCCGGACCCCCAGGGATATATCGAGTGGCTACACCTTC.

The CDR3 region is CASSLVQGATGANVLTF. DNA of the CDR3: TGTGCCAGCAGCTTAGTACAGGGGGCTACTGGGGCCAACGTCCTGACTTTC. The rearrangement joins TRBV11-3 to TRBJ2-6; TRBD1 matches 9 bases. V trimming: 1 base; J trimming: 2 bases; junction bases outside the gene matches: 3. Germline CDR1 and CDR2: SGHNT and YENEEA. The CDR3 has 17 amino acids.

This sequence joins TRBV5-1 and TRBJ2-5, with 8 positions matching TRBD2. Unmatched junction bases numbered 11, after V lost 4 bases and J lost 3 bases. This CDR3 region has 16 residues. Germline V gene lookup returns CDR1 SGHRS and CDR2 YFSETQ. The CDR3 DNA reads TGCGCCAGCAGCACTACGCCGGGACTAGAGGAAGAGACCCAGTACTTC. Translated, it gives CASSTTPGLEEETQYF.

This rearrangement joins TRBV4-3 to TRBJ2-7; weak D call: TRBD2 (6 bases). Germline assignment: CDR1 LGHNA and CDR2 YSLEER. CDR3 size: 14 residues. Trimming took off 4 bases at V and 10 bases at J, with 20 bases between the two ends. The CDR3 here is CASSPRENLGGQYF. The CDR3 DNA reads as TGCGCCAGCAGCCCCCGGGAAAACCTCGGGGGTCAGTACTTC.

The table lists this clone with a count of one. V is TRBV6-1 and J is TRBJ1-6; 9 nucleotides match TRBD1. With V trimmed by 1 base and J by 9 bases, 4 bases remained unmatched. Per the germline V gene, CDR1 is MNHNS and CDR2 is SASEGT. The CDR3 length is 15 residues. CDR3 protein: CASSEGVTGGSPLHF. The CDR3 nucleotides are TGTGCCAGCAGTGAAGGGGTGACAGGGGGTTCACCCCTCCACTTT.